This passage covers 20 T cell receptor beta chains from one sample sequenced in a study of sequential checkpoint blockade in melanoma. Treatment indicated: randomized to nivolumab then ipilimumab (arm A) or the reverse (arm B). Repertoires were generated with immunoSEQ multiplex PCR, while TCRdb's copy carries only in-frame clones and drops some. The sample lists under 45,000 clones; approximately 84% were seen once. The sequences come from CD8+ T cells sorted from blood (inferred from file names), collected from a patient given nivolumab and ipilimumab in sequence. All receptors derive from a human donor with melanoma.

This chain uses TRBV19 with TRBJ2-5, with D perhaps TRBD1 (6 bases). The length of the CDR3 is 13 residues. The V gene's germline CDR1 is LNHDA and CDR2 SQIVND (reference sequence). Trimming removed 5 bases at V and 4 bases at J, with 11 bases between. CDR3 sequence reads: CASSVTGLETQYF. CDR3 nucleotides: TGTGCCAGTAGTGTCACAGGGCTAGAGACCCAGTACTTC.

This chain uses TRBV6-1 with TRBJ2-7; possible D gene TRBD2, 6 bases. CDR3 length: 13 residues. V was cut by 6 bases and J by 6 bases, with 15 bases left in between. Germline CDR1 MNHNS, CDR2 SASEGT. CDR3: CASSDLMGGEQYF. The CDR3, as DNA: TGTGCCAGCAGCGACCTAATGGGGGGCGAGCAGTACTTC.

In nucleotides, the CDR3 is TGTGCCAGCAGCTTAAGGGAGGGTGAGCAGTTCTTC. Translating it yields CASSLREGEQFF. The chain is built from TRBV7-6 and TRBJ2-1; 7 nucleotides match TRBD2. The CDR3 sequence is 12 residues long. V gave up 2 bases and J gave up 9 bases; unmatched junction bases: 1. Germline values: CDR1 SGHVS, CDR2 FNYEAQ.

The chain uses TRBV5-1 and TRBJ2-7; maybe TRBD1 (8 bases). This CDR3 contains 15 residues. The germline gives CDR1 SGHRS, CDR2 YFSETQ. Trimming removed 0 bases at V and 3 bases at J, with 13 bases between. Written as DNA, the CDR3 is TGCGCCAGCAGCTTGGCGGACAGGGAGGGCTACGAGCAGTACTTC. It translates to CASSLADREGYEQYF.

The V gene is TRBV6-6, the J gene TRBJ2-5, with D possibly being TRBD1 (5 bases). This CDR3 spans 14 amino acids. Germline V lookup: CDR1 MNHNY, CDR2 SVGAGI (reference sequence). V was clipped by 10 bases and J by 5 bases, with 20 bases between them. For the CDR3, the DNA is TGTGCCATCAACCTCCAGGGCCCCGGGGAGACCCAGTACTTC. Amino acid sequence: CAINLQGPGETQYF.

The chain has TRBV19 and TRBJ2-1; 7 bases line up with TRBD2. The germline gives CDR1 LNHDA, CDR2 SQIVND (reference sequence). J lost 10 bases, V lost 5 bases, and 2 bases had no gene match. The CDR3 runs 11 residues. The CDR3 DNA sequence: TGTGCCAGTAGTGAGCGGGGCGAGCAGTTCTTC. This sequence encodes CASSERGEQFF.

Comments on this clone: Other DNA variants within this sample encode the same CDR3. This rearrangement joins TRBV29-1 to TRBJ2-1; D is perhaps TRBD1 (5 bases). Germline V lookup: CDR1 SQVTM, CDR2 ANQGSEA. V lost 3 bases and J 0 bases, leaving 9 bases between the germline ends. This CDR3 is built from 14 residues. CDR3 sequence: CSVEDTSSYNEQFF. CDR3 DNA sequence: TGCAGCGTTGAGGACACCAGCTCCTACAATGAGCAGTTCTTC.

This rearrangement joins TRBV10-1 to TRBJ2-3; D is unclear. This CDR3 contains 11 residues. Deletions cut 6 bases from V and 6 bases from J, with 7 bases between. CDR1 and CDR2 from the germline V gene are WNHNN and SYGVQD (reference sequence). CDR3 in DNA: TGCGCCAGCAGATCCGGGGATACGCAGTATTTT. Translating gives CASRSGDTQYF.

The V gene is TRBV10-1, the J gene TRBJ2-7, with unresolved D. The CDR3 totals 14 residues. CDR1 is WNHNN, CDR2 SYGVQD, per germline (reference sequence). V shed 7 bases and J shed 6 bases, with 19 bases lying between them. Here the CDR3 reads CASMGPDTPAEQYF. The CDR3 coding sequence is TGCGCCAGCATGGGCCCAGACACCCCCGCCGAGCAGTACTTC.

The chain combines TRBV28 with TRBJ2-1, with 8 positions matching TRBD2. Trimming at V came to 5 bases and at J to 3 bases, leaving 3 bases not matched to a gene. The CDR3 sequence is 14 residues long. Germline V gives CDR1 MDHEN, CDR2 SYDVKM. The CDR3 sequence is CASSRLAGYNEQFF. In nucleotides, the CDR3 is TGTGCCAGCAGTCGGCTAGCGGGCTACAATGAGCAGTTCTTC.

Concerning this clone: This specimen includes other DNA sequences encoding the same CDR3. The chain has TRBV30 and TRBJ2-2, with D possibly being TRBD2 (6 bases). Trimming removed 2 bases from V and 7 bases from J, with 17 bases in between. CDR1 is GTSNPN, CDR2 SVGIG, per germline (reference sequence). The length of the CDR3 is 15 residues. CDR3 region: CAWSFSGVPGGELFF. The CDR3 DNA reads as TGTGCCTGGAGTTTTTCGGGGGTCCCTGGCGGGGAGCTGTTTTTT. Combining the CDR3 with reference TRBV30 and TRBJ2-2 gives the whole variable domain SQTIHQWPATLVQPVGSPLSLECTVEGTSNPNLYWYRQAAGRGLQLLFYSVGIGQISSEVPQNLSASRPQDRQFILSSKKLLLSDSGFYLCAWSFSGVPGGELFFGEGSRLTVL.

The chain uses TRBV7-9 and TRBJ2-7; a weak D match, TRBD1 (6 bases). Trimming stripped 5 bases from V and 5 bases from J, with 22 bases between. Germline CDR1 reads SEHNR; CDR2 reads FQNEAQ (reference sequence). This CDR3 has 16 amino acids. The CDR3 DNA sequence: TGTGCCAGCAGCCTTGTCGGTCAGGGGCGGTCTCACGAGCAGTACTTC. Its translation: CASSLVGQGRSHEQYF.

The chain couples TRBV28 to TRBJ1-2; D call uncertain. The V and J ends lost 4 bases and 2 bases respectively, with 11 bases between them. The CDR3 runs to 14 residues. Germline values: CDR1 MDHEN, CDR2 SYDVKM. The CDR3 spells CASSYGRMNYGYTF. The CDR3, as DNA: TGTGCCAGCAGTTATGGCAGGATGAACTATGGCTACACCTTC.

The V gene is TRBV19, the J gene TRBJ2-1, with 14 bases fitting TRBD2. In germline, CDR1 is LNHDA, CDR2 SQIVND (reference sequence). The CDR3 spans 22 residues. Losses at the gene ends were 2 bases for V and 3 bases for J; bases not matched to a gene: 18. As DNA, the CDR3 is TGTGCCAGTAGTATATTAATCCATGGGACTAGCGGGAGTTCAGACCGCTACAATGAGCAGTTCTTC. Translating it yields CASSILIHGTSGSSDRYNEQFF.

This chain connects TRBV2 to TRBJ2-3; D may be TRBD1 (6 bases). CDR1 and CDR2 (germline): SNHLY, FYNNEI. Trimming removed 3 bases at V and 6 bases at J, with 16 bases between. CDR3 size: 15 residues. CDR3 region: CASSDTGLGRDTQYF. CDR3 bases: TGTGCCAGCAGTGATACAGGGCTAGGTCGCGATACGCAGTATTTT.

This clone showed up just a few times. This rearrangement joins TRBV28 to TRBJ1-5; the match to TRBD1 covers 9 bases. Losses at the gene ends were 6 bases for V and 6 bases for J; bases not matched to a gene: 9. This CDR3 region has 15 residues. Germline loops: CDR1 MDHEN, CDR2 SYDVKM. The CDR3: CASSHRQGEIQPQHF. The CDR3 region has the DNA TGTGCCAGCAGCCACCGACAGGGGGAGATTCAGCCCCAGCATTTT. Full variable domain (rest looked up from reference TRBV28 and TRBJ1-5): DVKVTQSSRYLVKRTGEKVFLECVQDMDHENMFWYRQDPGLGLRLIYFSYDVKMKEKGDIPEGYSVSREKKERFSLILESASTNQTSMYLCASSHRQGEIQPQHFGDGTRLSIL.

This clone was seen only a few times. The gene calls are TRBV21-1 and TRBJ2-7; whether TRBD1, the table's D call, matches the DNA was not checked. TRBV21-1 is a pseudogene. This CDR3 contains 20 residues. The CDR3: CASSRYFPGQGVPKVYEQYF. CDR3 DNA: TGTGCCAGCAGCAGGTACTTCCCGGGACAGGGTGTTCCGAAAGTCTACGAGCAGTACTTC.

CDR3 bases: TGTGCCAGCAGCGGCCTGTCTGGGGGCCCGAACACCGGGGAGCTGTTTTTT. It encodes CASSGLSGGPNTGELFF. The rearrangement links TRBV9 to TRBJ2-2; a weak D match, TRBD1 (6 bases). The CDR3 spans 17 residues. V was shortened by 3 bases and J by 0 bases, with 15 bases between the two germline ends. Germline lookup yields CDR1 SGDLS and CDR2 YYNGEE.

This chain uses TRBV6-1 with TRBJ2-2; 8 nucleotides align to TRBD2. The germline gives CDR1 MNHNS, CDR2 SASEGT. The CDR3 length is 15 residues. Unmatched junction bases numbered 0, after V lost 3 bases and J lost 0 bases. The CDR3 bases are TGTGCCAGCAGTGACGGGGGGGCGAACACCGGGGAGCTGTTTTTT. Its protein product is CASSDGGANTGELFF.

This clone was observed a single time. This chain links TRBV28 with TRBJ1-4; a weak D match, TRBD1 (5 bases). The germline CDR1 and CDR2 sequences are MDHEN and SYDVKM. V lost 7 bases and J 0 bases, leaving 15 bases between the germline ends. The CDR3 contains 16 residues. As DNA, the CDR3 is TGTGCCAGCACCGTTCTGTGGGGGGCAACTAATGAAAAACTGTTTTTT. Amino acid sequence: CASTVLWGATNEKLFF.